Included here is one T cell receptor beta chain sequence, with context. What it binds is not known. Antigen-specific CD4+ T cells were first expanded with viral peptide pools by the ViraFEST assay and only then sequenced. It was after 10 days of culture that CD4+ T cells were isolated. Supplemented with around 9.6 IU/ml IL-2 and 10 ug/ml peptides, some 2 million PBMC per well were kept in culture. This entry comes from a study of vaccination effects on CD4 cells after COVID-19. Study-level information: The cohort was immunized with two doses of either the BNT162b2 or mRNA-1273 vaccine. Study-level points and caveats: Marked clonal contraction of infection- and vaccine-induced clones was seen late after vaccination.

The method was immunoSEQ multiplex PCR; TCRdb's version includes in-frame clones alone and lacks a portion of them. Found here are tens of thousands of clones, 81% of them singletons; the top ten hold 2.5%. This CDR3 comprises 16 residues. Germline CDR1 reads LGHNA; CDR2 reads YNFKEQ. V dropped 10 bases and J dropped 2; count of bases not matched to a gene: 11. The sequencing here drew on CD4+ T cells from PBMCs cultured with HCoV-229E spike peptides, taken before COVID-19 vaccination. V gene TRBV4-2 combines with J gene TRBJ2-2; 9 bases align to TRBD1. The TCR comes from a human donor who received a COVID-19 vaccine. The CDR3 sequence is CANFEPGQGNTGELFF. For the CDR3, the DNA is TGTGCCAATTTTGAACCGGGACAGGGAAACACCGGGGAGCTGTTTTTT.